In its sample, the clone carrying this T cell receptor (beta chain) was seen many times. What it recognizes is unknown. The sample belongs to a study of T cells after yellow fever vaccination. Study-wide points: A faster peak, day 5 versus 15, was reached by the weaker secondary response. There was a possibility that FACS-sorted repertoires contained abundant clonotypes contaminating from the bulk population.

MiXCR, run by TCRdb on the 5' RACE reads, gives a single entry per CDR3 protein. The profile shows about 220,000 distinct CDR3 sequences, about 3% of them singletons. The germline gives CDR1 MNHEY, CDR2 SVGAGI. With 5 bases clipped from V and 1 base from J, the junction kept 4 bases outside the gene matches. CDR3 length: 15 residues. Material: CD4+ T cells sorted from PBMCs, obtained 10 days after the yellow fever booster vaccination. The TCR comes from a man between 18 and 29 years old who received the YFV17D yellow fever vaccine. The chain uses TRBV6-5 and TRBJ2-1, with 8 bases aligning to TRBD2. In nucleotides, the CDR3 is TGTGCCAGCAGTCCCCGGGAGGGATCCTACAATGAGCAGTTCTTC. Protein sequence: CASSPREGSYNEQFF.